The following is a T cell receptor (beta chain) sequence with its context. In the original workflow: Reference gene primer amplification in the assay estimated nucleated cell counts. TCRdb's copy holds only in-frame clones and misses some; the assay was immunoSEQ multiplex PCR. The DNA was the basis for D and trimming; V, J and clone size are from that table. The sample carries fewer than 90,000 clones, around 88% recorded once. The source of the sample is a study of blood T cell repertoires in COVID-19. Study summary: From the United States, Italy and Spain came samples of acute and convalescent COVID-19. PBMCs, B-cell-depleted T cells, or T cells provided the cDNA or gDNA that made up the material.

The ends lost 3 bases at V and 4 bases at J; junction bases unmatched: 4. Germline V CDR1 and CDR2: SGHNT, YYREEE (reference sequence). The CDR3 runs 15 residues. The J gene is TRBJ2-1, the V gene TRBV5-4, with TRBD2 matching over 10 bases. The sample comprised peripheral blood. The TCR was taken from a woman aged 80 or over with active or convalescent COVID-19. The CDR3 DNA follows: TGTGCCAGCAGCTCAAGACTAGCGGGTTACAATGAGCAGTTCTTC. This gives the protein CASSSRLAGYNEQFF.